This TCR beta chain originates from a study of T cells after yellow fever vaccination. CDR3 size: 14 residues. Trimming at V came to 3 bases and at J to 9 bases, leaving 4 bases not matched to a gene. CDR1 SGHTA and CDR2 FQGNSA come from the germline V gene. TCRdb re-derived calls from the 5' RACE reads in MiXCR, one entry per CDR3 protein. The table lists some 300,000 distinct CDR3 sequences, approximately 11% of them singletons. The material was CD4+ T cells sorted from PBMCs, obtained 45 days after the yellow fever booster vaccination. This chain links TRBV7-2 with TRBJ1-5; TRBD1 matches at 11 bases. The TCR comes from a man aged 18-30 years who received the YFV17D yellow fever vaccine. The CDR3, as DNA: TGTGCCAGCAGCTTGGGACAGGGGGGTCGGCCCCAGCATTTT. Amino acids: CASSLGQGGRPQHF.